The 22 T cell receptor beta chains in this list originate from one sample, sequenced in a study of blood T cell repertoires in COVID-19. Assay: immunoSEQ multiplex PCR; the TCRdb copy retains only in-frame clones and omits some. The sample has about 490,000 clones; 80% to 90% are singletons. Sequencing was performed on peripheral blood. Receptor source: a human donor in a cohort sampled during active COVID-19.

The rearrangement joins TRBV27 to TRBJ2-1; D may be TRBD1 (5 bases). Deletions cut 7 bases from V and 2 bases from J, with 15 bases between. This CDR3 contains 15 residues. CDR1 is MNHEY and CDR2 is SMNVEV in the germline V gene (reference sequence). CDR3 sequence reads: CASNEVGRTYNEQFF. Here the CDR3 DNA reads TGTGCCAGCAACGAGGTGGGGCGGACCTACAATGAGCAGTTCTTC.

The CDR3: CASTPDRGFSYGYTF. The DNA of the CDR3 is TGTGCCAGCACTCCAGACAGGGGGTTTTCCTATGGCTACACCTTC. This sequence joins TRBV2 and TRBJ1-2; 9 bases fit TRBD1. Germline V gene sequence: CDR1 SNHLY, CDR2 FYNNEI. V lost 7 bases, J lost 4 bases, and 10 bases stayed unmatched. This CDR3 spans 15 amino acids.

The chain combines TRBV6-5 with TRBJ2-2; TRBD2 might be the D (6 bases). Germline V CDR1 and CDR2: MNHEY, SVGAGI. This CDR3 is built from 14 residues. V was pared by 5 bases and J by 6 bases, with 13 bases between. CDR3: CASSLSSGAGELFF. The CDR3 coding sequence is TGTGCCAGCAGTCTATCCTCGGGAGCCGGGGAGCTGTTTTTT.

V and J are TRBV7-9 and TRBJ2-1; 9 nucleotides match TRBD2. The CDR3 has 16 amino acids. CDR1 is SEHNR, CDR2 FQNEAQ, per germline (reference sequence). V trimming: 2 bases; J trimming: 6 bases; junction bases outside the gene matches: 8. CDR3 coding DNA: TGTGCCAGCAGCTTACGAAGTCTAGCGGGAATCAATGAGCAGTTCTTC. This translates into CASSLRSLAGINEQFF.

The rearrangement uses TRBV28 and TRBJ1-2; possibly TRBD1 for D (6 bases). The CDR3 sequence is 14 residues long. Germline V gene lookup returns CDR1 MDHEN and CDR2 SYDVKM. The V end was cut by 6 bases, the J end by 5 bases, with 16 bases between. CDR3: CASRHRLRGYGYTF. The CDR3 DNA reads TGTGCCAGCAGACACCGTCTCAGGGGTTATGGCTACACCTTC.

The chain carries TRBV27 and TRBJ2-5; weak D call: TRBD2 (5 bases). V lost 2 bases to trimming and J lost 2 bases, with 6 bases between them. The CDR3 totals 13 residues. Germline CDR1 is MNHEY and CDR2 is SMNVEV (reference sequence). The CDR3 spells CASSLGLQETQYF. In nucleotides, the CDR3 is TGTGCCAGCAGTTTAGGACTGCAAGAGACCCAGTACTTC.

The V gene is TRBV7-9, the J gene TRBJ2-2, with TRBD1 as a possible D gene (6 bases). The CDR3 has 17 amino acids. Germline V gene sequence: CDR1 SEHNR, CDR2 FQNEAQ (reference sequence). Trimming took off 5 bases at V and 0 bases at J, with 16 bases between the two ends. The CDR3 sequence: CASSLFTGLPNTGELFF. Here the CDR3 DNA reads TGTGCCAGCAGCCTATTTACAGGGCTCCCGAACACCGGGGAGCTGTTTTTT.

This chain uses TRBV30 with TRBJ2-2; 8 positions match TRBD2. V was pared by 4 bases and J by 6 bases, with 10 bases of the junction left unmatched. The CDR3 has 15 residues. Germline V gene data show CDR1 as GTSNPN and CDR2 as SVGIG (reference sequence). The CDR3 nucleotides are TGTGCCTGGAAAAAAGCGGGAGCCCCTCCCGGGGAGCTGTTTTTT. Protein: CAWKKAGAPPGELFF.

The CDR3 loop reads CSVATDTQPQHF. The CDR3 bases are TGCAGCGTTGCGACAGATACTCAGCCCCAGCATTTT. The rearrangement uses TRBV29-1 and TRBJ1-5, with D tentatively TRBD1 (5 bases). The CDR3 spans 12 residues. V gave up 4 bases and J gave up 6 bases, with 10 bases separating them. Germline-derived CDR1 and CDR2 are SQVTM and ANQGSEA.

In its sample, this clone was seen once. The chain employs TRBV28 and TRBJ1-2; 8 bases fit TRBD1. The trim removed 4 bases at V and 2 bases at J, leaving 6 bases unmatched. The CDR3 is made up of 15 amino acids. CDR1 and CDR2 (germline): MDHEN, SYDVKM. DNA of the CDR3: TGTGCCAGCAGTTCCGGACAGGGCCTAAACTATGGCTACACCTTC. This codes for CASSSGQGLNYGYTF.

The CDR3 bases are TGTGCCAGCAGTTTTCCCGGACAGGGCTCCAACACAGATACGCAGTATTTT. The encoded protein is CASSFPGQGSNTDTQYF. The V call is TRBV28, the J call TRBJ2-3; 8 bases are shared with TRBD1. CDR1 and CDR2 (germline): MDHEN, SYDVKM. Trimming at V came to 3 bases and at J to 2 bases, leaving 10 bases not matched to a gene. This CDR3 is 17 amino acids long.

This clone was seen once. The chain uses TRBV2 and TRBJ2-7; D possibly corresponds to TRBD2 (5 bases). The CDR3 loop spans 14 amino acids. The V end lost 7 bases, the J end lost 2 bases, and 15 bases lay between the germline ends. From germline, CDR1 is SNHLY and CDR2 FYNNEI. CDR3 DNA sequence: TGTGCCAGCAAAAAAGACTACTATGCCTACGAGCAGTACTTC. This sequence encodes CASKKDYYAYEQYF.

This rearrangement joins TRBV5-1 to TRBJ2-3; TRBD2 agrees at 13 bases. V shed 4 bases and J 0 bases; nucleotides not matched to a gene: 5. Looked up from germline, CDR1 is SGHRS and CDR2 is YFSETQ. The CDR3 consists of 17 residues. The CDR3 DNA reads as TGCGCCAGCAGCCGGGGACTAGCGGGATCTAGCACAGATACGCAGTATTTT. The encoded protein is CASSRGLAGSSTDTQYF. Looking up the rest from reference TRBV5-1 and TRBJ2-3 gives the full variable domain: KAGVTQTPRYLIKTRGQQVTLSCSPISGHRSVSWYQQTPGQGLQFLFEYFSETQRNKGNFPGRFSGRQFSNSRSEMNVSTLELGDSALYLCASSRGLAGSSTDTQYFGPGTRLTVL.

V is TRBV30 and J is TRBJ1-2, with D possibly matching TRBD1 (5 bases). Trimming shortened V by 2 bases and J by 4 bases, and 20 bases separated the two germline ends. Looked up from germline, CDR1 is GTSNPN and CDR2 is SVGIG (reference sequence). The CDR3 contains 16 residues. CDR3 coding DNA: TGTGCCTGGAGTCCGGGACTCAGGACCCCCTCCTATGGCTACACCTTC. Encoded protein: CAWSPGLRTPSYGYTF.

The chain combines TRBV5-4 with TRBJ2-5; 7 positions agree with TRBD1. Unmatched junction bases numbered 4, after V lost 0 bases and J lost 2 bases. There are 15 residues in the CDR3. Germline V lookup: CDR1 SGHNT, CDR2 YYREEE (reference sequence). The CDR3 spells CASSLVGQPQETQYF. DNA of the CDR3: TGTGCCAGCAGCTTGGTGGGACAGCCTCAAGAGACCCAGTACTTC.

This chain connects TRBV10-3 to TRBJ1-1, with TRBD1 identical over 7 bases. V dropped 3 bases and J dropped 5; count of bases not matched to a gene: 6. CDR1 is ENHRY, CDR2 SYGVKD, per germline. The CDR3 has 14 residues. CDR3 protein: CAISEQGLRTEAFF. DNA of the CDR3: TGTGCCATCAGTGAACAGGGGCTAAGGACTGAAGCTTTCTTT.

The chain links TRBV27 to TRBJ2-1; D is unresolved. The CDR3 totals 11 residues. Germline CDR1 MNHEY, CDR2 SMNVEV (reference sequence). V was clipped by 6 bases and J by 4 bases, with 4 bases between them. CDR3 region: CASSGYNEQFF. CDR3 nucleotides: TGTGCCAGCAGCGGGTACAATGAGCAGTTCTTC.

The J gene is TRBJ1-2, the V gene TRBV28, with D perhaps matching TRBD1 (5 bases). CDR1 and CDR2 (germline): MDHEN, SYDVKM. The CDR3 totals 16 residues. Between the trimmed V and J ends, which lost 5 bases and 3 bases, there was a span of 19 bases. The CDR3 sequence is CASSTPKGSVDYGYTF. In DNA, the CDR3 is TGTGCCAGCAGTACACCAAAGGGGTCGGTAGACTATGGCTACACCTTC.

CDR3 coding DNA: TGTGCCAGCAGCCCTTTACAGAGCTCTGGGGCCAACGTCCTGACTTTC. It specifies CASSPLQSSGANVLTF. The chain employs TRBV5-6 and TRBJ2-6; D ambiguous. Germline CDR1 is SGHDT and CDR2 is YYEEEE. Trimming took 4 bases from V and 0 from J, leaving 11 bases between them. The CDR3 is 16 residues long.

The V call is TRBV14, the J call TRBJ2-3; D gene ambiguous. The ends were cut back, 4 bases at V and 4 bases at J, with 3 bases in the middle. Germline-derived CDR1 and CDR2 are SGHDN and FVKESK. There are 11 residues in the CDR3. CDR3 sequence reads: CASSPADTQYF. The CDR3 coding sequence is TGTGCCAGCAGCCCGGCAGATACGCAGTATTTT.

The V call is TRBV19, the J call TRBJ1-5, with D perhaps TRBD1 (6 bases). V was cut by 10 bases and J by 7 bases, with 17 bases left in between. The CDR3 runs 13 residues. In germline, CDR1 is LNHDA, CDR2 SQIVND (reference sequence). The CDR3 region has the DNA TGTGCCATTTCACAGGGAATAGGCCAGCCCCAGCATTTT. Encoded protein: CAISQGIGQPQHF.

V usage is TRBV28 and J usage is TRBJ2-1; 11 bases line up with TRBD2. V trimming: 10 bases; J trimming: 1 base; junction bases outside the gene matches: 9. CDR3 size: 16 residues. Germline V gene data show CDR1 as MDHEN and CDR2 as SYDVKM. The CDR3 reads CATYGTSGQSYNEQFF. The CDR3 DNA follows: TGTGCCACCTACGGGACTAGCGGACAATCCTACAATGAGCAGTTCTTC. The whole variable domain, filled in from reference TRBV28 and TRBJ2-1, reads DVKVTQSSRYLVKRTGEKVFLECVQDMDHENMFWYRQDPGLGLRLIYFSYDVKMKEKGDIPEGYSVSREKKERFSLILESASTNQTSMYLCATYGTSGQSYNEQFFGPGTRLTVL.